The 27 T cell receptor beta chains reported below all come from one sample, sequenced in a study of chemoradiotherapy in HPV16-positive cancers. Here immunoSEQ multiplex PCR was the method, and the copy in TCRdb shows in-frame clones only, minus some. This table holds 7,500 to 8,000 clones, around 78% found once. This material was collected from a patient who underwent chemoradiotherapy. These receptors were collected from a human donor with HPV-associated anogenital cancer.

The V gene is TRBV7-3, the J gene TRBJ2-1; either TRBD1 or TRBD2 may supply D (5 bases each). V gave up 5 bases and J gave up 0 bases, with 14 bases separating them. The V gene's germline CDR1 is SGHTA and CDR2 FQGTGA. This CDR3 spans 16 amino acids. As DNA, the CDR3 is TGTGCCAGCAGCGTCTCGGAGAGGGGCTCCTACAATGAGCAGTTCTTC. Its protein product is CASSVSERGSYNEQFF.

The rearrangement joins TRBV4-3 to TRBJ2-1, with 7 bases matching TRBD2. The CDR3 runs to 16 residues. The V and J ends lost 0 bases and 4 bases, in that order; junction bases with no gene match: 6. Germline V gene lookup returns CDR1 LGHNA and CDR2 YSLEER. The CDR3: CASSQDGGSIYNEQFF. Written as DNA, the CDR3 is TGCGCCAGCAGCCAAGATGGCGGGAGTATATACAATGAGCAGTTCTTC.

The chain is built from TRBV10-3 and TRBJ1-2, with unresolved D. Trimming shortened V by 3 bases and J by 4 bases, and 12 bases separated the two germline ends. There are 14 residues in the CDR3. Germline CDR1 is ENHRY and CDR2 is SYGVKD. The CDR3 coding sequence is TGTGCCATCAGTGAAAGACCCGAAACCTATGGCTACACCTTC. This gives the protein CAISERPETYGYTF.

The genes are TRBV27 and TRBJ2-1, with TRBD1 identical over 7 bases. This CDR3 has 14 residues. Germline CDR1 reads MNHEY; CDR2 reads SMNVEV (reference sequence). With V trimmed by 5 bases and J by 6 bases, 7 bases remained unmatched. CDR3 coding DNA: TGTGCCAGCAGTAGACAGGGAAGGGGCAATGAGCAGTTCTTC. It translates to CASSRQGRGNEQFF.

The chain uses TRBV6-1 and TRBJ1-5; possible D gene TRBD1, 5 bases. Germline lookup yields CDR1 MNHNS and CDR2 SASEGT. V was cut by 3 bases and J by 5 bases, with 20 bases left in between. This CDR3 is built from 17 residues. CDR3 nucleotide sequence: TGTGCCAGCAGTGATGTCCCAGGGCCCTCCGGCTATCAGCCCCAGCATTTT. This translates into CASSDVPGPSGYQPQHF.

V usage is TRBV5-1 and J usage is TRBJ2-5; TRBD2 matches 13 bases. V dropped 7 bases and J dropped 5; count of bases not matched to a gene: 5. Germline V lookup: CDR1 SGHRS, CDR2 YFSETQ. The CDR3 has 14 residues. CDR3 in amino acids: CASRTSGRRETQYF. The DNA of the CDR3 is TGCGCCAGCCGGACTAGCGGGAGACGTGAGACCCAGTACTTC. Full variable domain (outside the CDR3, taken from reference TRBV5-1 and TRBJ2-5): KAGVTQTPRYLIKTRGQQVTLSCSPISGHRSVSWYQQTPGQGLQFLFEYFSETQRNKGNFPGRFSGRQFSNSRSEMNVSTLELGDSALYLCASRTSGRRETQYFGPGTRLLVL.

The gene calls are TRBV12-5 and TRBJ2-5; 8 bases are a match to TRBD1. With 9 bases clipped from V and 9 bases from J, the junction kept 18 bases outside the gene matches. There are 15 residues in the CDR3. The germline gives CDR1 LGHNT, CDR2 FRNRAP. The CDR3 loop reads CASAAGAGGAGPQYF. DNA for the CDR3: TGTGCTAGCGCAGCCGGAGCAGGGGGCGCCGGGCCCCAGTACTTC.

The chain recombines TRBV2 with TRBJ2-1; D remains ambiguous. There are 12 residues in the CDR3. CDR1 SNHLY and CDR2 FYNNEI come from the germline V gene. V gave up 5 bases and J gave up 9 bases, with 11 bases separating them. The CDR3 loop is CASSLRSGEQFF. The CDR3 DNA sequence: TGTGCCAGCAGTCTTAGATCAGGTGAGCAGTTCTTC.

This rearrangement joins TRBV7-9 to TRBJ2-1, with D possibly matching TRBD1 (5 bases). The ends were cut back, 4 bases at V and 8 bases at J, with 9 bases in the middle. CDR3 size: 12 residues. Germline values: CDR1 SEHNR, CDR2 FQNEAQ (reference sequence). CDR3 in amino acids: CASSSEGDEQFF. CDR3 nucleotide sequence: TGTGCCAGCAGCTCGGAAGGGGATGAGCAGTTCTTC.

V is TRBV2 and J is TRBJ1-2; D is perhaps TRBD1 (5 bases). Trimming took off 2 bases at V and 2 bases at J, with 12 bases between the two ends. The CDR3 totals 15 residues. The germline V gene has CDR1 SNHLY and CDR2 FYNNEI. CDR3 in amino acids: CASSERVGENYGYTF. CDR3 sequence (DNA): TGTGCCAGCAGTGAAAGGGTGGGGGAGAACTATGGCTACACCTTC.

The rearrangement uses TRBV7-2 and TRBJ1-3; maybe TRBD1 (6 bases). The germline CDR1 and CDR2 sequences are SGHTA and FQGNSA. This CDR3 contains 14 residues. V was shortened by 4 bases and J by 6 bases, with 13 bases between the two germline ends. CDR3: CASSSRRTANTIYF. The CDR3, as DNA: TGTGCCAGCAGCTCCCGAAGGACAGCAAACACCATATATTTT.

The rearrangement joins TRBV19 to TRBJ1-5; D gene uncertain. Trimming took 2 bases from V and 2 from J, leaving 13 bases between them. The CDR3 runs to 16 residues. Germline CDR1 is LNHDA and CDR2 is SQIVND (reference sequence). CDR3 in amino acids: CASSITLAVGNQPQHF. CDR3 bases: TGTGCCAGTAGTATAACCCTGGCGGTTGGCAATCAGCCCCAGCATTTT.

The CDR3 spells CASSETGTGVYGYTF. The CDR3 DNA reads TGTGCCAGCAGTGAAACCGGGACAGGGGTATATGGCTACACCTTC. This sequence joins TRBV25-1 and TRBJ1-2; the match to TRBD1 covers 10 bases. The CDR3 covers 15 residues. Looked up from germline, CDR1 is MGHDK and CDR2 is SYGVNS. With 2 bases clipped from V and 5 bases from J, the junction kept 5 bases outside the gene matches.

V and J are TRBV13 and TRBJ1-2, with TRBD1 identical over 9 bases. Germline-derived CDR1 and CDR2 are PRHDT and FYEKMQ (reference sequence). This CDR3 spans 16 amino acids. V dropped 3 bases and J dropped 10; count of bases not matched to a gene: 15. Here the CDR3 reads CASSFQAWDRDLSYTF. CDR3 nucleotide sequence: TGTGCCAGCAGCTTTCAAGCCTGGGACAGGGATCTCTCCTACACCTTC.

To note about this clone: At one end, the junction sequence differs from germline, possibly due to a read error. The chain joins TRBV11-2 to TRBJ2-3; possibly TRBD2 for D (5 bases). Germline lookup yields CDR1 SGHAT and CDR2 FQNNGV. The CDR3 spans 14 residues. This chain's CDR3 is CANSPGDAGVKQYF. The DNA for the CDR3 is TGTGCCAACAGCCCCGGGGATGCTGGAGTTAAGCAGTATTTT.

The chain employs TRBV4-1 and TRBJ1-2, with a weak D call TRBD1 (5 bases). CDR1 MGHRA and CDR2 YSYEKL come from the germline V gene. V was cut by 3 bases and J by 7 bases, with 15 bases left in between. This CDR3 has 14 amino acids. In DNA form, the CDR3 reads TGCGCCAGCAGCCAGGACCGGGGGAGGGCTGGCTACACCTTC. Its protein is CASSQDRGRAGYTF.

DNA of the CDR3: TGTGCCTGGAGTGCTAGGGAGAACACTGAAGCTTTCTTT. Amino acid sequence: CAWSARENTEAFF. V is TRBV30 and J is TRBJ1-1; D is uncertain. CDR3 length: 13 amino acids. The germline V gene encodes CDR1 GTSNPN and CDR2 SVGIG (reference sequence). Trimming cost V 1 base and J 1 base, with 7 bases left between them.

By share of the sample, this clone is medium-sized. The rearrangement joins TRBV13 to TRBJ1-2; D is perhaps TRBD1 (5 bases). Germline CDR1 and CDR2: PRHDT and FYEKMQ (reference sequence). The CDR3 is made up of 18 amino acids. V was cut by 2 bases and J by 4 bases, with 23 bases left in between. CDR3 in amino acids: CASSLKIRQGLDGYGYTF. CDR3 DNA sequence: TGTGCCAGCAGCTTAAAAATCCGCCAGGGCCTGGATGGCTATGGCTACACCTTC.

The J gene is TRBJ2-1, the V gene TRBV6-5, with D unclear. CDR3 length: 14 residues. Deletions cut 0 bases from V and 5 bases from J, with 8 bases between. Germline V gene sequence: CDR1 MNHEY, CDR2 SVGAGI. The DNA of the CDR3 is TGTGCCAGCAGTTACTCGCGGTTAGACAATGAGCAGTTCTTC. This translates into CASSYSRLDNEQFF.

This clone showed up just once. The chain uses TRBV5-5 and TRBJ1-4, with D perhaps matching TRBD1 (5 bases). The CDR3 covers 15 residues. Between the trimmed V and J ends, which lost 2 bases and 6 bases, there was a span of 14 bases. The germline V gene has CDR1 SGHKS and CDR2 YYEKEE (reference sequence). The CDR3 reads CASSFAPGGDEKLFF. The CDR3 DNA follows: TGTGCCAGCAGCTTCGCGCCGGGGGGGGATGAAAAACTGTTTTTT.

This clone was seen a few times. V and J are TRBV5-1 and TRBJ1-1, with unresolved D. The length of the CDR3 is 15 residues. V lost 4 bases, J lost 6 bases, and 19 bases lay in between. Germline loops: CDR1 SGHRS, CDR2 YFSETQ. The CDR3 region has the DNA TGCGCCAGCAGCCCGACTAGGTGGTTTGGGGCTGAAGCTTTCTTT. It codes for CASSPTRWFGAEAFF.

The chain links TRBV30 to TRBJ1-5; D gene ambiguous. The CDR3 covers 14 residues. With 3 bases removed from V and 5 bases from J, the gap between germline ends came to 14 bases. Germline V gives CDR1 GTSNPN, CDR2 SVGIG (reference sequence). The CDR3 protein is CAWSVGGPHQPQHF. The DNA for the CDR3 is TGTGCCTGGAGCGTGGGAGGGCCCCATCAGCCCCAGCATTTT.

The CDR3 here is CASSFIGPFGAQYF. CDR3 nucleotide sequence: TGTGCCAGCAGCTTTATCGGCCCATTCGGGGCGCAGTATTTT. The gene calls are TRBV7-9 and TRBJ2-3; D is possibly TRBD2 (5 bases). V lost 3 bases, J lost 10 bases, and 17 bases lay in between. The CDR3 is made up of 14 amino acids. Germline V gene data show CDR1 as SEHNR and CDR2 as FQNEAQ (reference sequence). The full variable domain, completed using reference TRBV7-9 and TRBJ2-3, is DTGVSQNPRHKITKRGQNVTFRCDPISEHNRLYWYRQTLGQGPEFLTYFQNEAQLEKSRLLSDRFSAERPKGSFSTLEIQRTEQGDSAMYLCASSFIGPFGAQYFGPGTRLTVL.

Worth noting for this clone: Compared with germline, one end of the junction differs, possibly owing to a read error. The rearrangement uses TRBV5-5 and TRBJ2-2; 9 bases fit TRBD1. Looked up from germline, CDR1 is SGHKS and CDR2 is YYEKEE (reference sequence). The CDR3 is made up of 17 amino acids. Here the CDR3 DNA reads TGTGCCAGCAGCCCCAGTCGGACAGGGGCGAATACCGGGGAGCTGTTTTTT. Residues: CASSPSRTGANTGELFF.

This clone appeared once. This rearrangement joins TRBV7-8 to TRBJ2-7; D is unclear. The germline gives CDR1 SGHVS, CDR2 FQNEAQ. V was shortened by 0 bases and J by 3 bases, with 6 bases between the two germline ends. This CDR3 region has 13 residues. CDR3 residues: CASSLANSYEQYF. CDR3 DNA: TGTGCCAGCAGCTTAGCGAACAGCTACGAGCAGTACTTC.

The chain uses TRBV6-6 and TRBJ2-7; tentatively, D is TRBD1 or TRBD2 (6 bases each). The germline V gene encodes CDR1 MNHNY and CDR2 SVGAGI (reference sequence). V was clipped by 6 bases and J by 5 bases, with 11 bases between them. The CDR3 sequence is 12 residues long. The CDR3 spells CASSPGGNEQYF. The CDR3, as DNA: TGTGCCAGCAGCCCCGGGGGCAACGAGCAGTACTTC.

The chain combines TRBV19 with TRBJ2-5; D is perhaps TRBD1 (5 bases). Germline assignment: CDR1 LNHDA and CDR2 SQIVND (reference sequence). The CDR3 loop spans 15 amino acids. V lost 6 bases and J lost 4, with 18 bases in between. The CDR3: CASRAVGRVSETQYF. Here the CDR3 DNA reads TGTGCCAGTAGGGCCGTAGGCAGGGTTTCAGAGACCCAGTACTTC.